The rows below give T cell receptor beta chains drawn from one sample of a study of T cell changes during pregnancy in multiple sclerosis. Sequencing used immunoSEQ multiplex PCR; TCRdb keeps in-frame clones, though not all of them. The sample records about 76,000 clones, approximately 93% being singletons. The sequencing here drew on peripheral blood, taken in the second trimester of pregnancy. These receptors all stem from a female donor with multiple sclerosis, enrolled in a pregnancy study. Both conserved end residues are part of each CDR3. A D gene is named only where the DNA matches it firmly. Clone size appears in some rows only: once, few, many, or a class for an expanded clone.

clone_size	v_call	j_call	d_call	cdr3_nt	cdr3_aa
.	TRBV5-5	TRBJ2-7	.	TGTGCCAGCACCTTTTCTGACGAGCAGTACTTC	CASTFSDEQYF
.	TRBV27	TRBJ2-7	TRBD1	TGTGCCAGCAGTCCGGGACAGAGCTACGAGCAGTACTTC	CASSPGQSYEQYF
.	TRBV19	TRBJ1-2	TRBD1	TGTGCCAGTAAAAAGACAGGGAGGTATGGCTACACCTTC	CASKKTGRYGYTF
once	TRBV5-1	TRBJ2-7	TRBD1	TGCGCCAGCAGCTTGGCCCGGGACAGCCTCTACGAGCAGTACTTC	CASSLARDSLYEQYF
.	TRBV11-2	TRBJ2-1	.	TGTGCCAGCAGCTCGGTTACGGGCTCCTACAATGAGCAGTTCTTC	CASSSVTGSYNEQFF
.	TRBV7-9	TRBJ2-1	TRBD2	TGTGCCAGCAGCCGAACCGGGACTAGCGGAGGCCGTGGGTCCAATGAGCAGTTCTTC	CASSRTGTSGGRGSNEQFF
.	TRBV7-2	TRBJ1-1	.	TGTGCCAGCAGTTTCGACACCACTGAAGCTTTCTTT	CASSFDTTEAFF
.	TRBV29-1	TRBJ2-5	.	TGCAGCGTTGAAGACAGGGATTTAGGGACCCAGTACTTC	CSVEDRDLGTQYF
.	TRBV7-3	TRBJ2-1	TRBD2	TGTGCCAGCAGCTTAACAGGCACTAGCGGGGGTCTCGAGCAGTTCTTC	CASSLTGTSGGLEQFF
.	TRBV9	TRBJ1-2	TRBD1	TGTGCCAGCAGCGTAGGAGGGGGCGGCTATGGCTACACCTTC	CASSVGGGGYGYTF
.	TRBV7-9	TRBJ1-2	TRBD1	TGTGCCAGCAGCGCACCCGGGACAGGGGGCGGCTACACCTTC	CASSAPGTGGGYTF
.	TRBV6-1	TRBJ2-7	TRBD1	TGTGCCAGCAGAGTCTCCGGGACAGCAGTCTACGAGCAGTACTTC	CASRVSGTAVYEQYF
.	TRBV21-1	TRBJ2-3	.	TGTGCCAGCAGCAAAATGGGGAGGACTAGCTCAGGCACAGATACGCAGTATTTT	CASSKMGRTSSGTDTQYF
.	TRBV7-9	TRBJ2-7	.	TGTGCCAGCAGCCCCCTGCCAGGGGGGTCTTCCTACGAGCAGTACTTC	CASSPLPGGSSYEQYF
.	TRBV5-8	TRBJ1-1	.	TGTGCCACCAGGGCTCGCACTGAAGCTTTCTTT	CATRARTEAFF